The rows below give T cell receptor beta chains drawn from one sample of a study of blood T cell repertoires in COVID-19. Some clones are missing from TCRdb's copy, which holds only in-frame ones; the method was immunoSEQ multiplex PCR. The table has around 63,000 clones, just under 75% seen once. The sequenced sample was peripheral blood. The receptors come from a woman aged 70 to 79 with COVID-19, enrolled during active disease. CDR3s include the opening cysteine and the closing phenylalanine or tryptophan. A D gene is named only where the DNA matches it firmly. Size values are once, few and many counts, or a class for expanded clones, and some rows have none.

clone size: -; J gene: TRBJ1-1; V gene: TRBV6-2/TRBV6-3; D gene: -; CDR3 DNA: TGTGCCAGCAGTTACCTGCCCGGGGGCACTGAAGCTTTCTTT; CDR3 protein: CASSYLPGGTEAFF
clone size: -; J gene: TRBJ2-5; V gene: TRBV29-1; D gene: -; CDR3 DNA: TGCAGCCTTGGGTCTGGCGAGACCCAGTACTTC; CDR3 protein: CSLGSGETQYF
clone size: -; J gene: TRBJ1-2; V gene: TRBV10-3; D gene: -; CDR3 DNA: TGTGCCATCAGTTTTAGCCCGCTTTTGGACCAGACTAGCTACACCTTC; CDR3 protein: CAISFSPLLDQTSYTF
clone size: -; J gene: TRBJ2-1; V gene: TRBV2; D gene: TRBD2; CDR3 DNA: TGTGCCAGCAGCGAACCGGGACTAGCGAAGCAGTTCTTC; CDR3 protein: CASSEPGLAKQFF
clone size: -; J gene: TRBJ2-2; V gene: TRBV19; D gene: TRBD2; CDR3 DNA: TGTGCCAGTAGTAGCGGACTAGCGGCCACCGGGGAGCTGTTTTTT; CDR3 protein: CASSSGLAATGELFF
clone size: -; J gene: TRBJ2-1; V gene: TRBV27; D gene: TRBD2; CDR3 DNA: TGTGCCAGCAGTTCGGGACTAAATTCCTACAATGAGCAGTTCTTC; CDR3 protein: CASSSGLNSYNEQFF
clone size: -; J gene: TRBJ1-2; V gene: TRBV2; D gene: -; CDR3 DNA: TGTGCCAGCGCCGATGGAGAGGTCTTAATTTATGGCTACACCTTC; CDR3 protein: CASADGEVLIYGYTF
clone size: -; J gene: TRBJ2-2; V gene: TRBV7-6; D gene: TRBD2; CDR3 DNA: TGTGCCAGCAGCAGGACTAGCGGGGAGAACACCGGGGAGCTGTTTTTT; CDR3 protein: CASSRTSGENTGELFF
clone size: -; J gene: TRBJ1-2; V gene: TRBV5-6; D gene: TRBD1; CDR3 DNA: TGTGCCAGCAGCTTGAGACAGGGGGGTAGCTATGGCTACACCTTC; CDR3 protein: CASSLRQGGSYGYTF
clone size: once; J gene: TRBJ2-5; V gene: TRBV15; D gene: -; CDR3 DNA: TGTGCCACCAGCGGAGTCGGGCCGGGGGAGACCCAGTACTTC; CDR3 protein: CATSGVGPGETQYF
clone size: -; J gene: TRBJ2-5; V gene: TRBV12-3/TRBV12-4; D gene: TRBD1; CDR3 DNA: TGTGCCAGCAGTTCGACAGGGGGAGAGACCCAGTACTTC; CDR3 protein: CASSSTGGETQYF
clone size: -; J gene: TRBJ1-1; V gene: TRBV11-3; D gene: -; CDR3 DNA: TGTGCCAGCAGCTCCGGGGGAGGGCTGAACACTGAAGCTTTCTTT; CDR3 protein: CASSSGGGLNTEAFF
clone size: -; J gene: TRBJ2-3; V gene: TRBV9; D gene: TRBD2; CDR3 DNA: TGTGCCAGCAGCAGCACCGGGACTAGCGGGAGGAGACGCACAGATACGCAGTATTTT; CDR3 protein: CASSSTGTSGRRRTDTQYF
clone size: medium-sized; J gene: TRBJ1-1; V gene: TRBV29-1; D gene: -; CDR3 DNA: TGCAGCGTAGTACCGGGGACTGAAGCTTTCTTT; CDR3 protein: CSVVPGTEAFF
clone size: -; J gene: TRBJ2-2; V gene: TRBV5-1; D gene: -; CDR3 DNA: TGCGCCAGCAGCTTAACTACTACCGGGGAGCTGTTTTTT; CDR3 protein: CASSLTTTGELFF
clone size: -; J gene: TRBJ1-3; V gene: TRBV4-2; D gene: TRBD1; CDR3 DNA: TGTGCCAGCAGCCAAGAGGGGCTCGGACAGGGGGGAAACACCATATATTTT; CDR3 protein: CASSQEGLGQGGNTIYF
clone size: -; J gene: TRBJ1-4; V gene: TRBV12-5; D gene: -; CDR3 DNA: TGTGCTAGTGGTTTGCCTCCCGGGGCGGGGGATGAAAAACTGTTTTTT; CDR3 protein: CASGLPPGAGDEKLFF
clone size: -; J gene: TRBJ1-6; V gene: TRBV10-3; D gene: TRBD1; CDR3 DNA: TGTGCCATCAGTGAGCCGACGACAGGGGGCAACTCACCCCTCCACTTT; CDR3 protein: CAISEPTTGGNSPLHF
clone size: -; J gene: TRBJ1-4; V gene: TRBV2; D gene: TRBD1; CDR3 DNA: TGTGCCAGCAGGGAGGACAGGGGGAATGAAAAACTGTTTTTT; CDR3 protein: CASREDRGNEKLFF
clone size: -; J gene: TRBJ1-6; V gene: TRBV5-1; D gene: -; CDR3 DNA: TGCGCCAGCAGCTTGGATTCAGGGGTTGCTGGTTCACCCCTCCACTTT; CDR3 protein: CASSLDSGVAGSPLHF
clone size: -; J gene: TRBJ1-1; V gene: TRBV7-8; D gene: -; CDR3 DNA: TGTGCCAGCAGCATCCAACAGGGTGTCGCTTTCTTT; CDR3 protein: CASSIQQGVAFF
clone size: -; J gene: TRBJ2-7; V gene: TRBV4-2; D gene: TRBD1; CDR3 DNA: TGTGCCAGCAGCCAAGAGTGGGGATCCGGGACAGGGGAAGGCGAGCAGTACTTC; CDR3 protein: CASSQEWGSGTGEGEQYF
clone size: -; J gene: TRBJ2-1; V gene: TRBV11-3; D gene: TRBD2; CDR3 DNA: TGTGCCAGCAGCCCAAGCGGGACGTGGGGTGAGCAGTTCTTC; CDR3 protein: CASSPSGTWGEQFF
clone size: -; J gene: TRBJ2-1; V gene: TRBV24-1; D gene: -; CDR3 DNA: TGTGCCACCAGTGACAGAGCGGCGTACAATGAGCAGTTCTTC; CDR3 protein: CATSDRAAYNEQFF
clone size: few; J gene: TRBJ1-4; V gene: TRBV7-2; D gene: TRBD1; CDR3 DNA: TGTGCCAGCAGCTTAGCCCGGGCAGGGGGGGAAAAACTGTTTTTT; CDR3 protein: CASSLARAGGEKLFF
clone size: -; J gene: TRBJ1-1; V gene: TRBV19; D gene: TRBD1; CDR3 DNA: TGTGCCAGTAGACGGGACAGGGGAGGCACTGAAGCTTTCTTT; CDR3 protein: CASRRDRGGTEAFF
clone size: -; J gene: TRBJ2-1; V gene: TRBV4-2; D gene: TRBD2; CDR3 DNA: TGTGCCAGCAGCCTGGGGCGGGGGGACAATGAGCAGTTCTTC; CDR3 protein: CASSLGRGDNEQFF
clone size: -; J gene: TRBJ2-3; V gene: TRBV5-1; D gene: TRBD2; CDR3 DNA: TGCGCCAGCAGCTCTAGCGGGCTAGAAACAGATACGCAGTATTTT; CDR3 protein: CASSSSGLETDTQYF
clone size: -; J gene: TRBJ1-1; V gene: TRBV5-5; D gene: TRBD1; CDR3 DNA: TGTGCCAGCAGCCAGGGACAGGGGGCCGCTGAAGCTTTCTTT; CDR3 protein: CASSQGQGAAEAFF
clone size: -; J gene: TRBJ1-6; V gene: TRBV19; D gene: -; CDR3 DNA: TGTGCCAGTAGTGGCGGTGTGGCACCCCTCCACTTT; CDR3 protein: CASSGGVAPLHF
clone size: -; J gene: TRBJ1-2; V gene: TRBV5-6; D gene: TRBD1; CDR3 DNA: TGTGCCAGCAGCTTGGAGGGGGCGCAGGGCTACACCTTC; CDR3 protein: CASSLEGAQGYTF
clone size: -; J gene: TRBJ2-3; V gene: TRBV7-9; D gene: TRBD1; CDR3 DNA: TGTGCCAGCAGCCTAGGGACAGGGGATTATACAGATACGCAGTATTTT; CDR3 protein: CASSLGTGDYTDTQYF
clone size: -; J gene: TRBJ1-5; V gene: TRBV19; D gene: -; CDR3 DNA: TGTGCCAGTAGTATGAGGGGGACGGGGAATCAGCCCCAGCATTTT; CDR3 protein: CASSMRGTGNQPQHF
clone size: -; J gene: TRBJ2-4; V gene: TRBV12-5; D gene: TRBD1; CDR3 DNA: TGTGCTAGTGTTCGGACAGGACTAGCCAAAAACATTCAGTACTTC; CDR3 protein: CASVRTGLAKNIQYF
clone size: few; J gene: TRBJ2-1; V gene: TRBV7-9; D gene: -; CDR3 DNA: TGTGCCAGCAGCTATAGCGGAGCACCCAATGAGCAGTTCTTC; CDR3 protein: CASSYSGAPNEQFF
clone size: -; J gene: TRBJ2-5; V gene: TRBV10-3; D gene: TRBD2; CDR3 DNA: TGTGCCATCAGTGACGAGAGTAGCGGGGGGTCCGGGGAGACCCAGTACTTC; CDR3 protein: CAISDESSGGSGETQYF
clone size: -; J gene: TRBJ1-2; V gene: TRBV3-1/TRBV3-2; D gene: TRBD1; CDR3 DNA: TGTGCCAGCAGCCAAGATAGAGACCGGACAGGAGGTTACTATGGCTACACCTTC; CDR3 protein: CASSQDRDRTGGYYGYTF
clone size: -; J gene: TRBJ1-5; V gene: TRBV27; D gene: -; CDR3 DNA: TGTGCCAGCAGTTTTACAGATAATCAGCCCCAGCATTTT; CDR3 protein: CASSFTDNQPQHF
clone size: -; J gene: TRBJ2-1; V gene: TRBV24-1; D gene: TRBD1; CDR3 DNA: TGTGCCACCTGGGACAGGGGGCTACCTCGGAGCTCCTACAATGAGCAGTTCTTC; CDR3 protein: CATWDRGLPRSSYNEQFF
clone size: -; J gene: TRBJ1-2; V gene: TRBV12-3/TRBV12-4; D gene: TRBD1; CDR3 DNA: TGTGCCAGCAGACAGACAGGGGCAGGCGGCTACACCTTC; CDR3 protein: CASRQTGAGGYTF
clone size: -; J gene: TRBJ2-1; V gene: TRBV29-1; D gene: TRBD2; CDR3 DNA: TGCAGCGGAGGACTAGCGGGGGGCCACAATGAGCAGTTCTTC; CDR3 protein: CSGGLAGGHNEQFF
clone size: few; J gene: TRBJ2-2; V gene: TRBV6-4; D gene: TRBD1; CDR3 DNA: TGTGCCAGCAGGATACTACAGGGGGCTGGGTGTTCCGGGGAGCTGTTTTTT; CDR3 protein: CASRILQGAGCSGELFF
clone size: few; J gene: TRBJ2-3; V gene: TRBV15; D gene: TRBD2; CDR3 DNA: TGTGCCACCAACCCGGGACTAGCGGCAGATACGCAGTATTTT; CDR3 protein: CATNPGLAADTQYF
clone size: medium-sized; J gene: TRBJ2-1; V gene: TRBV4-2; D gene: -; CDR3 DNA: TGTGCCAGCAGCCAAGAATGGTGGAGGGGAGCCTACAATGAGCAGTTCTTC; CDR3 protein: CASSQEWWRGAYNEQFF
clone size: -; J gene: TRBJ1-6; V gene: TRBV6-5; D gene: TRBD1; CDR3 DNA: TGTGCCAGCAGGCCCGCAACAGGGGATAATTCACCCCTCCACTTT; CDR3 protein: CASRPATGDNSPLHF
clone size: -; J gene: TRBJ1-1; V gene: TRBV7-2; D gene: -; CDR3 DNA: TGTGCCAGCAGCTCACAGGGTGGGTCCACTGAAGCTTTCTTT; CDR3 protein: CASSSQGGSTEAFF
clone size: -; J gene: TRBJ1-1; V gene: TRBV18; D gene: TRBD1; CDR3 DNA: TGTGCCAGCTCACCAGGAAGGGACAGAAACACTGAAGCTTTCTTT; CDR3 protein: CASSPGRDRNTEAFF
clone size: -; J gene: TRBJ1-5; V gene: TRBV2; D gene: TRBD1; CDR3 DNA: TGTGCCAGCAGATCGGGACAGGGGAATCAGCCCCAGCATTTT; CDR3 protein: CASRSGQGNQPQHF
clone size: once; J gene: TRBJ1-4; V gene: TRBV6-5; D gene: TRBD1; CDR3 DNA: TGTGCCAGCAGTTACTCGGGACAGAATGAAAAACTGTTTTTT; CDR3 protein: CASSYSGQNEKLFF
clone size: -; J gene: TRBJ2-3; V gene: TRBV11-3; D gene: -; CDR3 DNA: TGTGCCAGCAGCTTGAGGACAGATACGCAGTATTTT; CDR3 protein: CASSLRTDTQYF